What follows are 28 T cell receptor beta chains derived from one specimen sequenced in a study of shared clonotypes between healthy human individuals. Repertoires were generated with immunoSEQ multiplex PCR, while TCRdb's copy carries only in-frame clones and drops some. In the table there are around 2.5 million clones, more than 85% of which are singletons. Specimen: naive CD4+ T cells from PBMCs. Subset meaning: CD45RA+ positively selected. All receptors derive from a young man in good health. Some clones in this sample may be carry-over from other donors' samples.

V gene TRBV5-6 combines with J gene TRBJ2-2, with 9 bases aligning to TRBD1. J lost 3 bases, V lost 8 bases, and 5 bases had no gene match. Germline values: CDR1 SGHDT, CDR2 YYEEEE. The CDR3 is 14 residues long. CDR3 amino acids: CASNRGLDTGELFF. CDR3 DNA sequence: TGTGCCAGTAACAGGGGGCTGGACACCGGGGAGCTGTTTTTT.

The J gene is TRBJ2-7, the V gene TRBV5-1; the D gene is possibly TRBD1 (6 bases). V was pared by 5 bases and J by 6 bases, with 18 bases between. This CDR3 has 14 amino acids. The germline gives CDR1 SGHRS, CDR2 YFSETQ. The CDR3 protein is CASSQGTAGGEQYF. Written as DNA, the CDR3 is TGCGCCAGCAGTCAGGGGACGGCCGGCGGCGAGCAGTACTTC.

The rearrangement links TRBV11-2 to TRBJ1-1, with TRBD1 as a possible D gene (5 bases). CDR1 is SGHAT, CDR2 FQNNGV, per germline. Trimming removed 5 bases from V and 0 bases from J, with 13 bases in between. The CDR3 runs 15 residues. CDR3 protein: CASSRPGPLNTEAFF. As DNA, the CDR3 is TGTGCCAGCAGCCGTCCGGGACCCCTGAACACTGAAGCTTTCTTT.

The CDR3 DNA is TGTGCCAGCAGCGTAGATAGCGGGAGGGAGCAGTTCTTC. This sequence encodes CASSVDSGREQFF. The rearrangement links TRBV9 to TRBJ2-1; TRBD2 agrees at 10 bases. Germline CDR1 is SGDLS and CDR2 is YYNGEE. V lost 0 bases to trimming and J lost 10 bases; unmatched junction nucleotides: 1. CDR3 length equals 13 residues.

In regard to this clone: Other DNA variants within this sample encode the same CDR3. This chain connects TRBV9 to TRBJ2-1; 11 nucleotides match TRBD2. V trimming: 2 bases; J trimming: 7 bases; junction bases outside the gene matches: 5. CDR1 is SGDLS and CDR2 is YYNGEE in the germline V gene. The CDR3 sequence is 15 residues long. The CDR3, as DNA: TGTGCCAGCAGCGTTACTAGCGGGAGACGGAATGAGCAGTTCTTC. The encoded protein is CASSVTSGRRNEQFF.

CDR3 amino acids: CASSQPGQPTDTQYF. CDR3 DNA: TGTGCCAGCAGCCAGCCGGGACAGCCCACAGATACGCAGTATTTT. The J gene is TRBJ2-3, the V gene TRBV4-2; the match to TRBD1 covers 7 bases. V dropped 3 bases and J dropped 2; count of bases not matched to a gene: 5. The CDR3 consists of 15 residues. CDR1 is LGHNA, CDR2 YNFKEQ, per germline.

The chain links TRBV4-1 to TRBJ2-6; no clear D. CDR3 size: 16 residues. The V gene's germline CDR1 is MGHRA and CDR2 YSYEKL. The V and J ends lost 1 base and 1 base respectively, with 8 bases between them. The CDR3 DNA is TGCGCCAGCAGCCAAGTCTTGGCGTCTGGGGCCAACGTCCTGACTTTC. Translating it yields CASSQVLASGANVLTF.

The V gene is TRBV11-2, the J gene TRBJ2-3, with D perhaps matching TRBD1 or TRBD2 (5 bases each). The germline V gene has CDR1 SGHAT and CDR2 FQNNGV. Trimming removed 1 base at V and 2 bases at J, with 19 bases between. The CDR3 sequence is 18 residues long. As DNA, the CDR3 is TGTGCCAGCAGCTTAGTCAGGGTTGCGGGCGCCATCACAGATACGCAGTATTTT. This sequence encodes CASSLVRVAGAITDTQYF.

This chain's CDR3 is CASSSSGNSNYGYTF. CDR3 nucleotide sequence: TGTGCCAGTAGTTCGTCAGGGAATTCTAACTATGGCTACACCTTC. The chain has TRBV19 and TRBJ1-2; possibly TRBD1 for D (5 bases). Between the trimmed V and J ends, which lost 5 bases and 0 bases, there was a span of 13 bases. CDR1 LNHDA and CDR2 SQIVND come from the germline V gene (reference sequence). The CDR3 extends over 15 amino acids.

The DNA for the CDR3 is TGTGCCAGCAGCTTAGACCAGGGGCGTCATCAGCCCCAGCATTTT. Its protein is CASSLDQGRHQPQHF. This chain connects TRBV7-2 to TRBJ1-5, with a possible D match to TRBD1 (6 bases). V was trimmed by 1 base and J by 5 bases, leaving 12 bases between them. This CDR3 region has 15 residues. Germline V lookup: CDR1 SGHTA, CDR2 FQGNSA.

This chain connects TRBV6-6 to TRBJ2-1, with 9 bases lining up with TRBD2. The CDR3 is 15 amino acids. Losses at the gene ends were 6 bases for V and 8 bases for J; bases not matched to a gene: 11. Germline V gives CDR1 MNHNY, CDR2 SVGAGI (reference sequence). DNA for the CDR3: TGTGCCAGCAGGGCCCTTAGCGGGAGTATCGATGAGCAGTTCTTC. Translation: CASRALSGSIDEQFF.

This clone was detected a few times. Within the sample, other DNA sequences also encode this same CDR3. The rearrangement joins TRBV28 to TRBJ2-7; D gene ambiguous. Germline V CDR1 and CDR2: MDHEN, SYDVKM. Deletions cut 5 bases from V and 0 bases from J, with 2 bases between. The CDR3 length is 11 residues. CDR3 sequence reads: CASSTSYEQYF. The CDR3 nucleotides read TGTGCCAGCAGTACCTCCTACGAGCAGTACTTC.

This chain uses TRBV7-2 with TRBJ2-7, with D tentatively TRBD1 (7 bases). V lost 1 base, J lost 4 bases, and 11 bases lay in between. The germline V gene encodes CDR1 SGHTA and CDR2 FQGNSA. The CDR3 has 14 amino acids. The CDR3 nucleotides read TGTGCCAGCAGCTTAGATTCAGGGGGGTACGAGCAGTACTTC. Residues: CASSLDSGGYEQYF.

V usage is TRBV7-2 and J usage is TRBJ2-1, with 13 bases matching TRBD2. The V segment lost 2 bases and the J segment 0 bases; nucleotides outside the gene matches: 4. The CDR3 has 18 amino acids. Germline-derived CDR1 and CDR2 are SGHTA and FQGNSA. CDR3 residues: CASSLPLAGGSSYNEQFF. The CDR3 DNA reads as TGTGCCAGCAGCTTACCACTAGCGGGAGGGAGCTCCTACAATGAGCAGTTCTTC.

The genes are TRBV28 and TRBJ2-7; 8 nucleotides match TRBD1. Trimming took 6 bases from V and 2 from J; bases not matched to a gene: 12. The CDR3 loop spans 16 amino acids. Germline lookup yields CDR1 MDHEN and CDR2 SYDVKM. CDR3 sequence: CASRRTGTGSTYEQYF. The CDR3 nucleotides read TGTGCCAGCAGACGAACCGGGACAGGTTCCACCTACGAGCAGTACTTC.

The sample holds one count of this clone. CDR3 amino acids: CASSGHRDRDEKLFF. In nucleotides, the CDR3 is TGTGCCAGCAGTGGGCACAGGGACCGGGATGAAAAACTGTTTTTT. V is TRBV6-1 and J is TRBJ1-4; tentative D call: TRBD1 (6 bases). Germline V gives CDR1 MNHNS, CDR2 SASEGT. The germline V and J ends were trimmed by 4 bases and 6 bases, with 15 bases remaining between them. This CDR3 has 15 residues.

The chain uses TRBV5-8 and TRBJ2-1; 10 nucleotides agree with TRBD2. The CDR3 consists of 15 residues. Germline-derived CDR1 and CDR2 are SGHTS and YDEGEE. Losses at the gene ends were 6 bases for V and 2 bases for J; bases not matched to a gene: 5. The CDR3 reads CASTRSGRAYNEQFF. The CDR3 nucleotides read TGTGCCAGCACTAGGAGCGGGAGGGCCTACAATGAGCAGTTCTTC.

The chain joins TRBV19 to TRBJ2-7; TRBD1 might be the D (6 bases). CDR1 is LNHDA and CDR2 is SQIVND in the germline V gene (reference sequence). V was cut by 3 bases and J by 6 bases, with 15 bases left in between. This CDR3 contains 14 residues. CDR3 sequence (DNA): TGTGCCAGTAGTATGGGGGCAGGGGTTGTCGAGCAGTACTTC. Translation: CASSMGAGVVEQYF. The entire variable domain, with the rest obtained from reference TRBV19 and TRBJ2-7, is as follows: DGGITQSPKYLFRKEGQNVTLSCEQNLNHDAMYWYRQDPGQGLRLIYYSQIVNDFQKGDIAEGYSVSREKKESFPLTVTSAQKNPTAFYLCASSMGAGVVEQYFGPGTRLTVT.

V gene TRBV2 combines with J gene TRBJ2-2; 7 nucleotides match TRBD2. There are 14 residues in the CDR3. The V gene's germline CDR1 is SNHLY and CDR2 FYNNEI. J gave up 7 bases and V 4 bases, and 6 bases lay outside the gene matches. Here the CDR3 reads CASSASGGGGELFF. The DNA for the CDR3 is TGTGCCAGCAGTGCCAGCGGCGGGGGCGGGGAGCTGTTTTTT.

The CDR3 DNA reads as TGTGCCAGCAGCTCCCTAATCCAGGGGGCCTACGAGCAGTACTTC. It encodes CASSSLIQGAYEQYF. V is TRBV11-2 and J is TRBJ2-7, with 7 positions matching TRBD1. CDR1 SGHAT and CDR2 FQNNGV come from the germline V gene. The ends lost 4 bases at V and 2 bases at J; junction bases unmatched: 8. CDR3 length: 15 residues. Full variable domain (rest looked up from reference TRBV11-2 and TRBJ2-7): EAGVAQSPRYKIIEKRQSVAFWCNPISGHATLYWYQQILGQGPKLLIQFQNNGVVDDSQLPKDRFSAERLKGVDSTLKIQPAKLEDSAVYLCASSSLIQGAYEQYFGPGTRLTVT.

About this clone itself: A read error is the likely source, as a far larger clone sits one nucleotide away. The chain has TRBV5-6 and TRBJ1-5, with TRBD1 identical over 10 bases. J gave up 6 bases and V 4 bases, and 1 base lay outside the gene matches. The CDR3 is made up of 13 amino acids. Germline values: CDR1 SGHDT, CDR2 YYEEEE. CDR3: CASSRTGGQPQHF. Here the CDR3 DNA reads TGTGCCAGCAGCCGGACAGGGGGTCAGCCCCAGCATTTT.

The CDR3 loop is CASSWGPPTNEKLFF. The CDR3 DNA reads as TGCGCCAGCAGCTGGGGCCCCCCGACTAATGAAAAACTGTTTTTT. The genes are TRBV5-1 and TRBJ1-4; perhaps TRBD1 as D (5 bases). In germline, CDR1 is SGHRS, CDR2 YFSETQ. Trimming shortened V by 3 bases and J by 2 bases, and 11 bases separated the two germline ends. The CDR3 is made up of 15 amino acids.

The V gene is TRBV2, the J gene TRBJ2-1; 11 bases match TRBD2. Losses at the gene ends were 4 bases for V and 9 bases for J; bases not matched to a gene: 8. The CDR3 has 15 amino acids. Germline V gene data show CDR1 as SNHLY and CDR2 as FYNNEI. The CDR3 region is CASSGETSGISEQFF. CDR3 DNA sequence: TGTGCCAGCAGTGGTGAGACTAGCGGGATTAGTGAGCAGTTCTTC. Drawing the rest from reference TRBV2 and TRBJ2-1, the complete variable domain is EPEVTQTPSHQVTQMGQEVILRCVPISNHLYFYWYRQILGQKVEFLVSFYNNEISEKSEIFDDQFSVERPDGSNFTLKIRSTKLEDSAMYFCASSGETSGISEQFFGPGTRLTVL.

This clone came up once. V and J are TRBV30 and TRBJ2-2; D is unclear. This CDR3 has 14 residues. The ends were cut back, 3 bases at V and 6 bases at J, with 14 bases in the middle. Germline-derived CDR1 and CDR2 are GTSNPN and SVGIG (reference sequence). CDR3 nucleotides: TGTGCCTGGAGGGTAGACCGCAACGCCGGGGAGCTGTTTTTT. Its protein product is CAWRVDRNAGELFF.

The chain links TRBV2 to TRBJ2-7, with 11 bases matching TRBD1. The CDR3 has 14 residues. V shed 8 bases and J 5 bases; nucleotides not matched to a gene: 8. Looked up from germline, CDR1 is SNHLY and CDR2 is FYNNEI. CDR3 nucleotide sequence: TGTGCCAGCCCCCGATCGGGACAGGGGGACGAGCAGTACTTC. Encoded protein: CASPRSGQGDEQYF.

This chain connects TRBV11-2 to TRBJ2-1; TRBD1 aligns across 9 bases. The CDR3 extends over 16 amino acids. Germline-derived CDR1 and CDR2 are SGHAT and FQNNGV. V was pared by 4 bases and J by 5 bases, with 9 bases of the junction left unmatched. CDR3 region: CASSSIRDRDDNEQFF. The CDR3 DNA reads TGTGCCAGCAGCTCTATCCGGGACAGGGACGACAATGAGCAGTTCTTC. Supplemented by reference TRBV11-2 and TRBJ2-1, the full variable domain reads EAGVAQSPRYKIIEKRQSVAFWCNPISGHATLYWYQQILGQGPKLLIQFQNNGVVDDSQLPKDRFSAERLKGVDSTLKIQPAKLEDSAVYLCASSSIRDRDDNEQFFGPGTRLTVL.

V and J are TRBV20-1 and TRBJ1-4; D possibly corresponds to TRBD1 (5 bases). The CDR3 is 10 amino acids. Trimming removed 5 bases from V and 12 bases from J, with 10 bases in between. Germline V lookup: CDR1 DFQATT, CDR2 SNEGSKA (reference sequence). The CDR3 sequence is CSARRGELFF. The CDR3 nucleotides are TGCAGTGCTCGCCGGGGGGAACTGTTTTTT.

The genes are TRBV2 and TRBJ1-1; D uncertain. CDR3 length: 18 amino acids. Germline V lookup: CDR1 SNHLY, CDR2 FYNNEI. Trimming cost V 4 bases and J 1 base, with 22 bases left between them. The CDR3 reads CASSVGPRRLRKNTEAFF. The CDR3 nucleotides read TGTGCCAGCAGTGTGGGCCCGCGGAGGCTCCGGAAGAACACTGAAGCTTTCTTT.